The 9 T cell receptor beta chains given below trace back to one sample, sequenced in a study of blood T cell repertoires in COVID-19 (dated by TCRdb to the early 2020s). The library was built by means of the immunoSEQ multiplex PCR assay. TCRdb carries this immuneACCESS record with in-frame sequences only. Its versions omit some clonotypes, under half of them owing to an unresolved V gene in the studies checked, with the rest unexplained. The sample table contains about 150,000 clones; only one count was recorded for around three quarters of them. The ten largest clones represent around 8.7% of the sample. Sequencing input: peripheral blood. The receptors come from a man in his fifties with active or convalescent COVID-19.

The chain has TRBV18 and TRBJ2-7; D not certain. CDR3 length equals 15 residues. Germline lookup yields CDR1 KGHSH and CDR2 LQKENI. The germline V and J ends were trimmed by 0 bases and 0 bases, with 9 bases remaining between them. The DNA for the CDR3 is TGTGCCAGCTCACCACCCTACCGGAGCTCCTACGAGCAGTACTTC. Translation gives CASSPPYRSSYEQYF.

The chain carries TRBV7-3 and TRBJ2-6; D unresolved. The V gene lost 5 bases and the J gene lost 0 bases, with 11 bases spanning the gap. The CDR3 length is 16 residues. Germline V CDR1 and CDR2: SGHTA, FQGTGA. This chain's CDR3 is CASSPAPGSGANVLTF. CDR3 DNA sequence: TGTGCCAGCAGCCCCGCCCCGGGCTCTGGGGCCAACGTCCTGACTTTC. The whole variable domain, remainder taken from reference TRBV7-3 and TRBJ2-6, is GAGVSQTPSNKVTEKGKYVELRCDPISGHTALYWYRQSLGQGPEFLIYFQGTGAADDSGLPNDRFFAVRPEGSVSTLKIQRTERGDSAVYLCASSPAPGSGANVLTFGAGSRLTVL.

V usage is TRBV12-3 or TRBV12-4 and J usage is TRBJ1-1; TRBD1 matches at 8 bases. Unmatched junction bases numbered 7, after V lost 10 bases and J lost 3 bases. This CDR3 spans 13 amino acids. The CDR3, as DNA: TGTGCCACCTTGGCACAGGGGGACACTGAAGCTTTCTTT. The encoded protein is CATLAQGDTEAFF.

The chain uses TRBV6-1 and TRBJ1-3; no firm D call. V was pared by 0 bases and J by 0 bases, with 12 bases between. Germline CDR1 reads MNHNS; CDR2 reads SASEGT. The CDR3 is made up of 17 amino acids. The CDR3: CASSEALLGYSGNTIYF. CDR3 bases: TGTGCCAGCAGTGAAGCGCTTCTGGGCTACTCTGGAAACACCATATATTTT.

The CDR3 loop reads CASSLGTSFDTQYF. DNA of the CDR3: TGTGCCAGCAGCTTGGGGACTAGTTTTGATACGCAGTATTTT. The V call is TRBV5-4, the J call TRBJ2-3; 7 bases map to TRBD2. Germline V gene sequence: CDR1 SGHNT, CDR2 YYREEE (reference sequence). The J segment lost 6 bases and the V segment lost 0 bases, leaving 4 bases of the junction unmatched. The CDR3 is made up of 14 amino acids.

The V gene is TRBV7-3, the J gene TRBJ2-1; tentative D call: TRBD1 (6 bases). Trimming shortened V by 5 bases and J by 2 bases, and 13 bases separated the two germline ends. The CDR3 covers 15 residues. Germline-derived CDR1 and CDR2 are SGHTA and FQGTGA. The CDR3 loop reads CASSLDRLPYNEQFF. The CDR3 nucleotides read TGTGCCAGCAGCCTGGACAGACTTCCCTACAATGAGCAGTTCTTC.

The V and J genes are TRBV13 and TRBJ1-1; no definite D call. CDR1 and CDR2 (germline): PRHDT, FYEKMQ (reference sequence). V dropped 5 bases and J dropped 8 bases, with 21 bases sitting between them. This CDR3 has 15 residues. Here the CDR3 DNA reads TGTGCCAGCAGCCTCCTGGAGGACGGTCCCCCCGAAGCTTTCTTT. Translating it yields CASSLLEDGPPEAFF. Based on the CDR3 plus reference TRBV13 and TRBJ1-1, the full variable domain is AAGVIQSPRHLIKEKRETATLKCYPIPRHDTVYWYQQGPGQDPQFLISFYEKMQSDKGSIPDRFSAQQFSDYHSELNMSSLELGDSALYFCASSLLEDGPPEAFFGQGTRLTVV.

The chain uses TRBV27 and TRBJ2-7, with 11 bases identical to TRBD2. Germline assignment: CDR1 MNHEY and CDR2 SMNVEV (reference sequence). This CDR3 comprises 13 residues. The V gene end was trimmed by 6 bases and the J gene end by 12 bases; junction bases not matched to a gene: 10. The CDR3 coding sequence is TGTGCCAGCAGCTTGACTAGCGGGATGGGCCCGTACTTC. Amino acids: CASSLTSGMGPYF.

This chain joins TRBV4-1 and TRBJ1-1, with 7 bases aligning to TRBD1. The CDR3 runs to 13 residues. The germline gives CDR1 MGHRA, CDR2 YSYEKL. V shed 0 bases and J 9 bases; nucleotides not matched to a gene: 4. In DNA form, the CDR3 reads TGCGCCAGCAGCCAAGAAAGGGGACAGCAAGCTTTCTTT. This codes for CASSQERGQQAFF.